This TCR beta chain was recovered during a study of blood T cell repertoires in COVID-19. For the study at large: Sites in the United States, Italy and Spain provided acute and convalescent COVID-19 samples. Sources were T cells, B-cell-depleted T cells, or PBMCs; the material itself was cDNA or gDNA.

Study processing details: Amplification with reference gene primers provided the estimates of nucleated cell counts. The protocol was immunoSEQ multiplex PCR, while the TCRdb copy is restricted to in-frame clones and leaves out a portion. D and trimming were read from the DNA, whereas the V and J calls and clone size are those reported in that table. The repertoire holds some 530,000 clones, with over 75% as singletons. V was pared by 9 bases and J by 5 bases, with 10 bases between. CDR3 length: 11 amino acids. This chain links TRBV12-3 or TRBV12-4 with TRBJ1-1; a possible D gene is TRBD1 (5 bases). The specimen was peripheral blood. This clonotype was sampled from a human donor in a cohort sampled during active COVID-19. The CDR3 nucleotides are TGTGCCAGTCCAAAGGGGACTGAAGCTTTCTTT. It translates to CASPKGTEAFF.